This T cell receptor (beta chain) was sequenced in a study of technical replicates of blood from a handful of donors (dated by TCRdb to 2015 to 2018). Comment on this clone: Its antigen is currently not known. No much larger clone is present one base from it, and per-base qualities are unavailable.

The method was the immunoSEQ multiplex PCR assay. In its TCRdb copy, this immuneACCESS table keeps in-frame sequences only and misses some clones. Where compared with another copy, unresolved V genes explain less than half of these, and the others have no known cause. This sample gives roughly 70,000 clones in total; about 94% of them show up just once. The ten largest account for approximately 0.4% of the sample. The clonotype was recovered from a human donor in good health. The sample comprised T cells isolated from PBMCs.

The DNA is TGTGCCAGCCATAAGGCGGGGAACACTGAAGCTTTCTTT. Its protein is CASHKAGNTEAFF. The chain employs TRBV19 and TRBJ1-1, with no D gene named confidently. Spanning cysteine to phenylalanine, the CDR3 consists of 13 amino acids. The retained sequence is limited to the CDR3, 39 bases, with the frame set at the first base. V and J are truncated by 9 bases and 1 base respectively, leaving an intervening sequence of 12 bases. CDR1 and CDR2, per the germline V gene (reference sequence), are LNHDA and SQIVND.